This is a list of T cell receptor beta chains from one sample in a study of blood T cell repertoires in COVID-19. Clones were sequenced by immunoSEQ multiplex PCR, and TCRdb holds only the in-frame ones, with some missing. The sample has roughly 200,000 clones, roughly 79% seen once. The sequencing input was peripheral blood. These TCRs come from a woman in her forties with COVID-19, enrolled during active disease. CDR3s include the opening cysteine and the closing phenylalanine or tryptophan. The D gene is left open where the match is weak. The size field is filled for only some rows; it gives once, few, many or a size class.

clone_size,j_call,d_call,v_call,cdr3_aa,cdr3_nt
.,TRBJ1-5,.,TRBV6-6,CASRLQGNQPQHF,TGTGCCAGCAGGCTCCAGGGGAATCAGCCCCAGCATTTT
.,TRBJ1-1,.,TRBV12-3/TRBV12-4,CASSPDWGEAFF,TGTGCCAGCAGTCCGGACTGGGGAGAAGCTTTCTTT
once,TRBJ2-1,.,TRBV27,CASSSRQGARVAGGPGEQFF,TGTGCCAGCAGTTCCCGACAGGGGGCGCGGGTAGCGGGAGGGCCAGGTGAGCAGTTCTTC
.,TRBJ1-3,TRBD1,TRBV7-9,CASSLAGTGSSGNTIYF,TGTGCCAGCAGCTTAGCCGGGACAGGGAGCTCTGGAAACACCATATATTTT
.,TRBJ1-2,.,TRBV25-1,CASMKDSHGYTF,TGTGCCAGCATGAAGGACAGTCATGGCTACACCTTC
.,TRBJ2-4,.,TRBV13,CASSPRSKNIQYF,TGTGCCAGCAGCCCGCGTTCTAAAAACATTCAGTACTTC
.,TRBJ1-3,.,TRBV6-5,CAVGDSSGNTIYF,TGTGCAGTGGGGGACTCATCTGGAAACACCATATATTTT
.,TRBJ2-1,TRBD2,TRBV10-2,CASSESVGAGGNNEQFF,TGCGCCAGCAGTGAGTCGGTCGGGGCGGGGGGTAACAATGAGCAGTTCTTC
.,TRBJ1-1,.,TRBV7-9,CASRSSNRNTEAFF,TGTGCCAGCAGATCAAGTAACAGGAACACTGAAGCTTTCTTT
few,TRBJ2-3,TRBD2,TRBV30,CAWIQVAGGVTQYF,TGTGCCTGGATCCAGGTAGCGGGGGGTGTTACGCAGTATTTT
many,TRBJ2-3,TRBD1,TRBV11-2,CASSFDRGRTDTQYF,TGTGCCAGCAGCTTCGACAGGGGGCGTACAGATACGCAGTATTTT
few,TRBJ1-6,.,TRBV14,CASSQTGIGLGSPLHF,TGTGCCAGCAGCCAAACCGGGATAGGGCTAGGGTCACCCCTCCACTTT
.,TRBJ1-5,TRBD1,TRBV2,CASSDGQANQPQHF,TGTGCCAGCAGTGATGGACAGGCGAATCAGCCCCAGCATTTT
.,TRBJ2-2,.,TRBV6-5,CASTPQTNTGELFF,TGTGCCAGCACCCCACAGACGAACACCGGGGAGCTGTTTTTT
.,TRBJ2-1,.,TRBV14,CASSHTLLVKSSYNEQFF,TGTGCCAGCAGCCACACCCTTTTGGTAAAGAGCTCCTACAATGAGCAGTTCTTC
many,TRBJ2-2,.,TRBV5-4,CASSLRSANTGELFF,TGTGCCAGCAGCTTGCGCAGTGCGAACACCGGGGAGCTGTTTTTT
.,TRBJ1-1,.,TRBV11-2,CASSQALGQNTEAFF,TGTGCCAGCAGCCAGGCGCTGGGTCAGAACACTGAAGCTTTCTTT
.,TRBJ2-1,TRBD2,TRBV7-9,CASSPILAGVGNEQFF,TGTGCCAGCAGCCCCATACTAGCGGGAGTGGGGAATGAGCAGTTCTTC
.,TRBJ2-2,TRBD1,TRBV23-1,CARPGQSAGELFF,TGCGCCAGGCCGGGACAGTCGGCCGGGGAGCTGTTTTTT
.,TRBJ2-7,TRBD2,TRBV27,CASSFRTSHEQYF,TGTGCCAGCAGTTTTCGGACTAGCCACGAGCAGTACTTC
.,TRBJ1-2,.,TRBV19,CACRGWDGRLYGYTF,TGTGCCTGCAGGGGATGGGACGGAAGACTCTATGGCTACACCTTC
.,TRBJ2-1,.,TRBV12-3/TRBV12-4,CASTQTSSNEQFF,TGTGCCAGCACCCAGACTAGTTCCAATGAGCAGTTCTTC
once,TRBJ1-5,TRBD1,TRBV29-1,CSVATGGNQPQHF,TGCAGCGTTGCGACAGGGGGCAATCAGCCCCAGCATTTT
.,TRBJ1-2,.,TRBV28,CASSGLTPPNYGYTF,TGTGCCAGCAGTGGTTTGACACCCCCGAACTATGGCTACACCTTC
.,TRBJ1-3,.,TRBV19,CASCVGSGNTIYF,TGTGCCAGTTGCGTTGGTTCTGGAAACACCATATATTTT
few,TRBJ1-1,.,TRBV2,CASSTRLERNTEAFF,TGTGCCAGCAGTACTAGACTTGAGAGGAACACTGAAGCTTTCTTT
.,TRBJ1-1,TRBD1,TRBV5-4,CASSFQGGPEAFF,TGTGCCAGCAGCTTTCAGGGGGGCCCTGAAGCTTTCTTT
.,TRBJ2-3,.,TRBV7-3,CASSLMAADTQYF,TGTGCCAGCAGCTTAATGGCGGCAGATACGCAGTATTTT
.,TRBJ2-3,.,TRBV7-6,CASSLGLGGIRTDTQYF,TGTGCCAGCAGCTTAGGACTTGGCGGGATACGGACAGATACGCAGTATTTT
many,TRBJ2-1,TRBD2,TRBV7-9,CASSPSGMTSGINNEQFF,TGTGCCAGCAGCCCCAGCGGGATGACTAGCGGGATCAACAATGAGCAGTTCTTC
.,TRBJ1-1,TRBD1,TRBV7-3,CASSYSDRGEAFF,TGTGCCAGCAGCTATTCCGACAGGGGGGAAGCTTTCTTT
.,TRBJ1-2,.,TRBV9,CASSPQQGRYTF,TGTGCCAGCAGCCCCCAACAGGGACGCTACACCTTC
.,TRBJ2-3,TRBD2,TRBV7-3,CASSKGGIAGGGDTQYF,TGTGCCAGCAGCAAAGGTGGGATAGCGGGAGGAGGAGATACGCAGTATTTT
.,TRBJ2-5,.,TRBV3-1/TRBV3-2,CASSRGLSGTQYF,TGTGCCAGCAGCCGCGGACTAAGCGGGACCCAGTACTTC
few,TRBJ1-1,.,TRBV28,CASSSQTDEEAFF,TGTGCCAGCAGTTCCCAGACAGACGAGGAAGCTTTCTTT